The 13 T cell receptor beta chains in this list originate from one sample, sequenced in a study of blood T cell repertoires in COVID-19. TCRdb keeps only in-frame clones here, not all; method: immunoSEQ multiplex PCR. The data hold about 190,000 clones, with roughly 80% observed a single time. Sample: peripheral blood. These receptors came from a woman in her forties or fifties with acute or convalescent COVID-19.

This sequence joins TRBV25-1 and TRBJ2-3, with 8 bases fitting TRBD2. The CDR3 spans 16 residues. CDR1 and CDR2 (germline): MGHDK, SYGVNS. Trimming took 2 bases from V and 5 from J; bases not matched to a gene: 9. As DNA, the CDR3 is TGTGCCAGCAGTGAAAGTCTAGCGGGTTTTGGAGATACGCAGTATTTT. This gives the protein CASSESLAGFGDTQYF.

In this sample, this clone turned up a few times. V gene TRBV9 combines with J gene TRBJ1-1; D is unclear. Between the trimmed V and J ends, which lost 4 bases and 3 bases, there was a span of 19 bases. CDR1 SGDLS and CDR2 YYNGEE come from the germline V gene. CDR3 length: 16 amino acids. The CDR3 bases are TGTGCCAGCAGCCCCCGGAACTCGGTAGCGGACACTGAAGCTTTCTTT. It is translated as CASSPRNSVADTEAFF.

The V gene is TRBV21-1, the J gene TRBJ2-3; TRBD1 reflects the table's D call only, with no check against the DNA. TRBV21-1 is marked as a pseudogene. This CDR3 has 19 residues. The CDR3 DNA reads TGTGCCAGCAGCAAGCTTGACAGGGAACCCCCAAGGCGTACAGATACGCAGTATTTT. Protein product: CASSKLDREPPRRTDTQYF.

The chain joins TRBV7-9 to TRBJ2-2; possible D gene TRBD2, 6 bases. V lost 1 base to trimming and J lost 6 bases, with 15 bases between them. The CDR3 has 16 residues. Germline V CDR1 and CDR2: SEHNR, FQNEAQ (reference sequence). The CDR3 DNA reads TGTGCCAGCAGCTTAGGCACGGGAGCGTTGCCCGGGGAGCTGTTTTTT. Its translation: CASSLGTGALPGELFF.

This clone was found once. The chain has TRBV2 and TRBJ2-1; D is ambiguous. Germline V gene sequence: CDR1 SNHLY, CDR2 FYNNEI. This CDR3 contains 11 residues. The V and J ends lost 5 bases and 12 bases respectively, with 11 bases between them. The CDR3: CASSYSALQFF. As DNA, the CDR3 is TGTGCCAGCAGTTACTCTGCACTGCAGTTCTTC.

This clone was seen a handful of times. The genes are TRBV28 and TRBJ1-1; D is undetermined. The CDR3 has 13 residues. The ends were cut back, 8 bases at V and 1 base at J, with 11 bases in the middle. Germline V lookup: CDR1 MDHEN, CDR2 SYDVKM. CDR3: CASAGPPNTEAFF. The CDR3 nucleotides are TGTGCCAGCGCAGGTCCACCGAACACTGAAGCTTTCTTT.

The gene calls are TRBV27 and TRBJ2-1; TRBD1 agrees at 9 bases. Looked up from germline, CDR1 is MNHEY and CDR2 is SMNVEV (reference sequence). The CDR3 loop spans 14 amino acids. Losses at the gene ends were 2 bases for V and 5 bases for J; bases not matched to a gene: 1. The CDR3 loop is CASSLGTGNNEQFF. The CDR3 DNA reads TGTGCCAGCAGTTTAGGGACAGGGAACAATGAGCAGTTCTTC.

The V gene is TRBV7-2, the J gene TRBJ1-4; possible D gene TRBD1, 5 bases. The CDR3 totals 14 residues. The germline CDR1 and CDR2 sequences are SGHTA and FQGNSA. The V end was cut by 5 bases, the J end by 5 bases, with 12 bases between. The CDR3 here is CASSPDSRNEKLFF. The DNA for the CDR3 is TGTGCCAGCAGCCCAGACAGCCGGAATGAAAAACTGTTTTTT.

This clone was observed once. The CDR3 spells CASSLGVGDSIWQYF. DNA for the CDR3: TGTGCCAGCAGCTTAGGAGTAGGGGACAGCATTTGGCAGTACTTC. The chain joins TRBV7-2 to TRBJ2-7; 7 nucleotides match TRBD1. Germline trimming cut 1 base from V and 9 bases from J; bases unmatched to any gene: 12. Germline V gene data show CDR1 as SGHTA and CDR2 as FQGNSA. The CDR3 consists of 15 residues.

V is TRBV18 and J is TRBJ1-4; D may be TRBD1 (6 bases). Deletions cut 5 bases from V and 7 bases from J, with 17 bases between. Germline V gene lookup returns CDR1 KGHSH and CDR2 LQKENI. The length of the CDR3 is 15 residues. The CDR3 loop reads CASSASGARREKLFF. Written as DNA, the CDR3 is TGTGCCAGCTCAGCCTCAGGGGCGCGGCGTGAAAAACTGTTTTTT.

The DNA for the CDR3 is TGTGCCAGCAGTTTACCTTCGACAGGGTGGGGCGAGCAGTACTTC. Translation gives CASSLPSTGWGEQYF. The V gene is TRBV28, the J gene TRBJ2-7; 7 bases are shared with TRBD1. With V trimmed by 2 bases and J by 6 bases, 10 bases remained unmatched. The germline CDR1 and CDR2 sequences are MDHEN and SYDVKM. This CDR3 is 15 amino acids long.

This clone was observed once. The chain joins TRBV10-3 to TRBJ2-3, with a weak D call TRBD2 (6 bases). The CDR3 spans 14 residues. CDR1 ENHRY and CDR2 SYGVKD come from the germline V gene. The V and J ends lost 8 bases and 3 bases respectively, with 15 bases between them. The CDR3 DNA follows: TGTGCCATCCGCAGGGAGACTAGAACAGATACGCAGTATTTT. It specifies CAIRRETRTDTQYF.

This clone was observed a few times. This chain links TRBV7-2 with TRBJ2-4, with 10 bases lining up with TRBD1. The CDR3 runs 16 residues. V trimming: 1 base; J trimming: 10 bases; junction bases outside the gene matches: 10. CDR1 is SGHTA, CDR2 FQGNSA, per germline. The CDR3 is CASSLGDRGYFGIQYF. DNA of the CDR3: TGTGCCAGCAGCTTAGGGGACAGGGGATATTTTGGGATTCAGTACTTC. Combining the CDR3 with reference TRBV7-2 and TRBJ2-4 gives the whole variable domain GAGVSQSPSNKVTEKGKDVELRCDPISGHTALYWYRQSLGQGLEFLIYFQGNSAPDKSGLPSDRFSAERTGGSVSTLTIQRTQQEDSAVYLCASSLGDRGYFGIQYFGAGTRLSVL.